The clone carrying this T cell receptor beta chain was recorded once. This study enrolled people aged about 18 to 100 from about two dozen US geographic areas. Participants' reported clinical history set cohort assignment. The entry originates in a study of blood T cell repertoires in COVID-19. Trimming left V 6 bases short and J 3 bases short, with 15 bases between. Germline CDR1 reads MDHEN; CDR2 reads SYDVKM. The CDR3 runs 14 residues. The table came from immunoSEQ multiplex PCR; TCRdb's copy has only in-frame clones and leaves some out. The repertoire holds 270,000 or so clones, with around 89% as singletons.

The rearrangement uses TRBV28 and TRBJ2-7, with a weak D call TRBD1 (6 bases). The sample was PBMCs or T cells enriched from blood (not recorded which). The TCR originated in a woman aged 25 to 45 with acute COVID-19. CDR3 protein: CASSLTGSIYEQYF. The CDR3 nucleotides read TGTGCCAGCAGCCTAACAGGGAGTATCTACGAGCAGTACTTC.